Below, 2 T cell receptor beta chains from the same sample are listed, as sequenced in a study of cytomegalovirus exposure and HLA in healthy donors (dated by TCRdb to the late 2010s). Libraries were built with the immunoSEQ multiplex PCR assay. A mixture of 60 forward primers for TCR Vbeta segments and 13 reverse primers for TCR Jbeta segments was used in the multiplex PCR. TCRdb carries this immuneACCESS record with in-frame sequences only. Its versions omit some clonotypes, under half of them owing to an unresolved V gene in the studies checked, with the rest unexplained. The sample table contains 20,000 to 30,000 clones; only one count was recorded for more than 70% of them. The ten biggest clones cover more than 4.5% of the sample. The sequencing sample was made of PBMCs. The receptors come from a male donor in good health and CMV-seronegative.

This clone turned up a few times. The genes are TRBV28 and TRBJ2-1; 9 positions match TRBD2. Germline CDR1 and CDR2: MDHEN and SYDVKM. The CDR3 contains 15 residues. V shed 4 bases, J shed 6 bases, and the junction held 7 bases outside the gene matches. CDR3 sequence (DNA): TGTGCCAGCAGTTCGGCTAGCGGGATGGTCAATGAGCAGTTCTTC. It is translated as CASSSASGMVNEQFF. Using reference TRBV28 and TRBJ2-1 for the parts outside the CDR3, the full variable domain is DVKVTQSSRYLVKRTGEKVFLECVQDMDHENMFWYRQDPGLGLRLIYFSYDVKMKEKGDIPEGYSVSREKKERFSLILESASTNQTSMYLCASSSASGMVNEQFFGPGTRLTVL.

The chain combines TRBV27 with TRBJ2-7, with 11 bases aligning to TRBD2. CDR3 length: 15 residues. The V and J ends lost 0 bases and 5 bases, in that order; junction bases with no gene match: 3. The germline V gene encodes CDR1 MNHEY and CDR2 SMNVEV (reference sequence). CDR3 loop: CASSLSVAGGNEQYF. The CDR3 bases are TGTGCCAGCAGTTTATCGGTAGCGGGAGGGAACGAGCAGTACTTC.